Sequencing of this TCR beta chain was carried out in a study of T cell responses to AZD1222 COVID-19 vaccine. Notes on this clone: Antigen: not known.

V was cut by 5 bases and J by 4 bases, with 12 bases left in between. The CDR3 has 14 residues. Germline lookup yields CDR1 SGHNT and CDR2 YENEEA. General observations from the study: Increases in Spike-specific TCR breadth and depth were seen after two AZD1222 doses.

Some clones are missing from TCRdb's copy, which holds only in-frame ones; the method was immunoSEQ multiplex PCR. The data contain fewer than 150,000 clones, 92% of them seen just once; the ten biggest clones take up over 7.5%. This chain connects TRBV11-3 to TRBJ2-1; D call uncertain. The sequence was obtained from an adult who received the AZD1222 COVID-19 vaccine. This specimen consisted of peripheral blood, obtained 28 days after the second AZD1222 dose. This CDR3 reads CASSQDSYYNEQFF. The DNA for the CDR3 is TGTGCCAGCAGCCAAGACTCCTATTACAATGAGCAGTTCTTC.